This T cell receptor beta chain was documented in a study of Ad26.COV2.S vaccination and SARS-CoV-2 variants. The study's findings and limits: Among vaccine recipients, spike-specific TCR breadth exceeded that of placebo recipients.

Of note for this clone: Its antigen is unidentified.

TCRdb's table, derived via immunoSEQ multiplex PCR, lists solely in-frame clones and lacks some. The sample lists 300,000 to 400,000 clones, just under 85% occurring once. Trimming at V came to 4 bases and at J to 4 bases, leaving 11 bases not matched to a gene. This CDR3 has 17 residues. CDR1 and CDR2 from the germline V gene are SGHNT and YYREEE (reference sequence). Sample treatment: 15 to 20 received Ad26.COV2.S at low or high dose, single or two shots; five or six received placebo; per-sample allocation not given. Samples analyzed were those drawn on day 63 after the first vaccine or placebo injection.

The TCR originated in a person between 18 and 65 years old who received the Ad26.COV2.S COVID-19 vaccine or a placebo. The V gene is TRBV5-4, the J gene TRBJ2-5, with TRBD2 identical over 12 bases. The source was peripheral blood, collected in a trial of Ad26.COV2.S vaccine versus placebo. The CDR3 nucleotides read TGTGCCAGCAGCCTGTGGCTAGCGGGGGGGCGGGGAGAGACCCAGTACTTC. Translation gives CASSLWLAGGRGETQYF.